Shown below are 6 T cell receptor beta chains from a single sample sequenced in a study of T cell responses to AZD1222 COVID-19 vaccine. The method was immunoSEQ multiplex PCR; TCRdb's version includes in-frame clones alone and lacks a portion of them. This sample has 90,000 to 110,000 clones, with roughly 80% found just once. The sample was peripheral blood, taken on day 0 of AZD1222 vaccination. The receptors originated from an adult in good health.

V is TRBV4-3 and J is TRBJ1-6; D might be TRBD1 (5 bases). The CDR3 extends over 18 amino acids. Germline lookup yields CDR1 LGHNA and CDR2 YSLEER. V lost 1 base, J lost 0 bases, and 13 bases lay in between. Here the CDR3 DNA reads TGCGCCAGCAGCCAAGCCATAACAGGCAGCTCCTATAATTCACCCCTCCACTTT. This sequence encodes CASSQAITGSSYNSPLHF.

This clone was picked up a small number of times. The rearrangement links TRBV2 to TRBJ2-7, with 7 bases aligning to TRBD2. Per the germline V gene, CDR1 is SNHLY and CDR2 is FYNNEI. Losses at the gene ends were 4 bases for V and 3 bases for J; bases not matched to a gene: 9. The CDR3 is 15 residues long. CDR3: CASSAPGLGSYEQYF. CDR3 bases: TGTGCCAGCAGTGCCCCTGGACTAGGAAGCTACGAGCAGTACTTC.

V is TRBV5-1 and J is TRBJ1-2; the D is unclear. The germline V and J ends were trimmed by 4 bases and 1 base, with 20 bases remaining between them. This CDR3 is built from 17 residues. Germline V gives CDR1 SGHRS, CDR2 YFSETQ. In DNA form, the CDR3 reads TGCGCCAGCAGCGAAGTCAACAGACGGCTTGATAACTATGGCTACACCTTC. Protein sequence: CASSEVNRRLDNYGYTF.

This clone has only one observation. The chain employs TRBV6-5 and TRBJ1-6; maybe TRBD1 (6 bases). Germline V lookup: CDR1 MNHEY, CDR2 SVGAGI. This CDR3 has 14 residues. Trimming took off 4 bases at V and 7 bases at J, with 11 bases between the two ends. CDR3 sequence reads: CASSLGQKNSPLHF. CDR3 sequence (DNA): TGTGCCAGCAGTTTAGGACAGAAAAATTCACCCCTCCACTTT.

The CDR3 sequence: CAISETVNTEAFF. The DNA for the CDR3 is TGTGCCATCAGTGAGACAGTAAACACTGAAGCTTTCTTT. V gene TRBV10-3 combines with J gene TRBJ1-1; no reliable D call. The CDR3 has 13 residues. The germline gives CDR1 ENHRY, CDR2 SYGVKD. The V gene lost 2 bases and the J gene lost 2 bases, with 6 bases spanning the gap.

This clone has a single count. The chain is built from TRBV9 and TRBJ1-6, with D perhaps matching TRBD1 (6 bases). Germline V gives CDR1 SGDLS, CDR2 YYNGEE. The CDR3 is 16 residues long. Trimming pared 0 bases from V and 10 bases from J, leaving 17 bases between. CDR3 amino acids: CASSVGQGKGESPLHF. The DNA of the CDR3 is TGTGCCAGCAGCGTAGGTCAGGGGAAAGGTGAGTCACCCCTCCACTTT.